These T cell receptor beta chains were read from a single sample in a study of neurological immune-mediated disorders. MiXCR, run by TCRdb on the 5' RACE reads, gives a single entry per CDR3 protein. The sample gives tens of thousands of distinct CDR3 sequences, around 2.9% of which show up once; around 7.7% is in the top ten. Sequenced: PBMCs. The receptors originated from a woman aged 60-75 years with multiple sclerosis. Each CDR3 is given with its conserved first and last residue. The D gene is left open where the match is weak. Where a row states a size, it is once, few, many or the class of an expanded clone; other rows omit it.

d_call: .; v_call: TRBV5-6; clone_size: many; j_call: TRBJ2-1; cdr3_nt: TGTGCCAGCAGCCTAGTATACAATGAGCAGTTCTTC; cdr3_aa: CASSLVYNEQFF
d_call: .; v_call: TRBV20-1; clone_size: many; j_call: TRBJ1-1; cdr3_nt: TGCAGTGCTAGACGGACCCGGTCCCTCATGAACACTGAAGCTTTCTTT; cdr3_aa: CSARRTRSLMNTEAFF
d_call: .; v_call: TRBV10-3; clone_size: many; j_call: TRBJ1-5; cdr3_nt: TGTGCCATCAGTGAGTTAGGGGGTTTTCAGCCCCAGCATTTT; cdr3_aa: CAISELGGFQPQHF
d_call: .; v_call: TRBV10-3; clone_size: many; j_call: TRBJ2-3; cdr3_nt: TGTGCCATCAGTGAGGGGACAACCACAGATACGCAGTATTTT; cdr3_aa: CAISEGTTTDTQYF
d_call: .; v_call: TRBV6-2/TRBV6-3; clone_size: many; j_call: TRBJ2-7; cdr3_nt: TGTGCCAGCAGTTTATCGGGCCTTAGCTCCTACGAGCAGTACTTC; cdr3_aa: CASSLSGLSSYEQYF
d_call: .; v_call: TRBV6-1; clone_size: .; j_call: TRBJ1-1; cdr3_nt: TGTGCCAGCAGTGTTTGGGCTAACACTGAAGCTTTCTTT; cdr3_aa: CASSVWANTEAFF
d_call: .; v_call: TRBV20-1; clone_size: many; j_call: TRBJ1-1; cdr3_nt: TGCAGTGCCGTGGGCGGTGTGGGCCTTAACACTGAAGCTTTCTTT; cdr3_aa: CSAVGGVGLNTEAFF
d_call: .; v_call: TRBV29-1; clone_size: many; j_call: TRBJ2-1; cdr3_nt: TGCAGCGTTGGTCGGGACAATGAGCAGTTCTTC; cdr3_aa: CSVGRDNEQFF
d_call: .; v_call: TRBV7-9; clone_size: .; j_call: TRBJ2-3; cdr3_nt: TGTGCCAGCACCGGACAGCCAGATACGCAGTATTTT; cdr3_aa: CASTGQPDTQYF
d_call: TRBD1; v_call: TRBV5-1; clone_size: many; j_call: TRBJ2-7; cdr3_nt: TGCGCCAGCAGCGGACAGGGGAGCGAGCAGTACTTC; cdr3_aa: CASSGQGSEQYF
d_call: .; v_call: TRBV6-1; clone_size: many; j_call: TRBJ1-6; cdr3_nt: TGTGCCAGCAGTGGCCAGTATAATTCACCCCTCCACTTT; cdr3_aa: CASSGQYNSPLHF
d_call: TRBD2; v_call: TRBV20-1; clone_size: many; j_call: TRBJ2-1; cdr3_nt: TGCAGTGCTACCACCGGACTAGCGGGGGGTCGCTCCTACAATGAGCAGTTCTTC; cdr3_aa: CSATTGLAGGRSYNEQFF
d_call: .; v_call: TRBV6-6; clone_size: few; j_call: TRBJ2-5; cdr3_nt: TGTGCCAGCAGTTACGAGCTGAGCCAAGAGACCCAGTACTTC; cdr3_aa: CASSYELSQETQYF
d_call: .; v_call: TRBV11-3; clone_size: many; j_call: TRBJ1-1; cdr3_nt: TGTGCCAGCAGCCCCAGCGGTGGTTCCGCTTTCTTT; cdr3_aa: CASSPSGGSAFF
d_call: .; v_call: TRBV29-1; clone_size: many; j_call: TRBJ2-5; cdr3_nt: TGCAGCCTGCGGGGGCGGCAAGAGACCCAGTACTTC; cdr3_aa: CSLRGRQETQYF
d_call: .; v_call: TRBV12-3/TRBV12-4; clone_size: many; j_call: TRBJ1-4; cdr3_nt: TGTGCCAGCAGGACCACAGGCGCAACTAATGAAAAACTGTTTTTT; cdr3_aa: CASRTTGATNEKLFF
d_call: .; v_call: TRBV6-5; clone_size: many; j_call: TRBJ2-1; cdr3_nt: TGTGCCAGCAGATTGGACAGAGAGTACAATGAGCAGTTCTTC; cdr3_aa: CASRLDREYNEQFF
d_call: .; v_call: TRBV12-3/TRBV12-4; clone_size: many; j_call: TRBJ1-1; cdr3_nt: TGTGCCAGCAGTTTAGGGGTGTATGGCACTGAAGCTTTCTTT; cdr3_aa: CASSLGVYGTEAFF
d_call: .; v_call: TRBV2; clone_size: many; j_call: TRBJ1-5; cdr3_nt: TGTGCCAGCAGTGACTTTCTGAGGGCCGGGCCCCAGCATTTT; cdr3_aa: CASSDFLRAGPQHF
d_call: .; v_call: TRBV18; clone_size: many; j_call: TRBJ2-1; cdr3_nt: TGTGCCAGCTCACCGCTCGGGGCCAATGAGCAGTTCTTC; cdr3_aa: CASSPLGANEQFF
d_call: TRBD1; v_call: TRBV29-1; clone_size: many; j_call: TRBJ2-2; cdr3_nt: TGCAGCGTTGGACAGGGGAGCGACACCGGGGAGCTGTTTTTT; cdr3_aa: CSVGQGSDTGELFF
d_call: TRBD1; v_call: TRBV12-3/TRBV12-4; clone_size: many; j_call: TRBJ1-5; cdr3_nt: TGTGCCAGCAGTTTCAGGGGGCCCCTGGGCAATCAGCCCCAGCATTTT; cdr3_aa: CASSFRGPLGNQPQHF
d_call: TRBD1; v_call: TRBV25-1; clone_size: many; j_call: TRBJ2-2; cdr3_nt: TGTGCCAGCAGTCCTCTTCAGGGGGCGAACACCGGGGAGCTGTTTTTT; cdr3_aa: CASSPLQGANTGELFF
d_call: .; v_call: TRBV6-1; clone_size: many; j_call: TRBJ1-2; cdr3_nt: TGTGCCAGCAGTGACTCGGTCCTGGGGGTGGCCTATGGCTACACCTTC; cdr3_aa: CASSDSVLGVAYGYTF